The next 5 T cell receptor beta chains were all read from a single sample in a study of PD-1 blockade in mismatch repair-deficient tumors. Libraries were prepared by immunoSEQ multiplex PCR; TCRdb keeps only in-frame clonotypes and omits some of them. This sample has some 130,000 clones, with more than 70% found just once. Source: peripheral blood, taken 72 weeks after starting pembrolizumab. These receptors were obtained from an adult with mismatch repair-deficient cancer.

The count of this clone is one. This sequence joins TRBV7-9 and TRBJ2-5, with a possible D match to TRBD2 (6 bases). This CDR3 region has 17 residues. V was pared by 1 base and J by 1 base, with 16 bases between. Germline assignment: CDR1 SEHNR and CDR2 FQNEAQ (reference sequence). CDR3 sequence reads: CASSLGAPGVLQETQYF. The CDR3 DNA reads as TGTGCCAGCAGCTTAGGGGCTCCGGGAGTTCTCCAAGAGACCCAGTACTTC.

The chain uses TRBV5-1 and TRBJ2-1; the D is unclear. The germline V and J ends were trimmed by 2 bases and 3 bases, with 3 bases remaining between them. The CDR3 covers 12 residues. Germline CDR1 and CDR2: SGHRS and YFSETQ. The CDR3 DNA follows: TGCGCCAGCAGCTTCAACTACAATGAGCAGTTCTTC. Protein product: CASSFNYNEQFF.

The chain combines TRBV9 with TRBJ2-1; D gene unclear. Trimming left V 3 bases short and J 10 bases short, with 8 bases between. The CDR3 contains 11 residues. The germline CDR1 and CDR2 sequences are SGDLS and YYNGEE. CDR3 DNA sequence: TGTGCCAGCAGCGAGGGTAGGGAGCAGTTCTTC. Protein product: CASSEGREQFF.

The genes are TRBV27 and TRBJ2-3; 7 bases map to TRBD2. The CDR3 length is 17 residues. The germline V gene encodes CDR1 MNHEY and CDR2 SMNVEV (reference sequence). V lost 5 bases to trimming and J lost 2 bases; unmatched junction nucleotides: 13. Here the CDR3 DNA reads TGTGCCAGCAGTCACACCCTGGGAGCGGGGATCACAGATACGCAGTATTTT. Its protein is CASSHTLGAGITDTQYF.

By proportion, this clone is medium-sized. This sequence joins TRBV28 and TRBJ2-2, with a tentative D call TRBD1 (6 bases). In germline, CDR1 is MDHEN, CDR2 SYDVKM. CDR3 size: 15 residues. Trimming left V 6 bases short and J 7 bases short, with 18 bases between. Here the CDR3 DNA reads TGTGCCAGCAGATCCACAGGGCCGGGGAGCGGGGAGCTGTTTTTT. Its protein is CASRSTGPGSGELFF.